Listed below are T cell receptor beta chains from one sample, sequenced in a study of T cell changes during pregnancy in multiple sclerosis. The assay was immunoSEQ multiplex PCR, and TCRdb's table has in-frame clones only and misses some. The sample records more than 65,000 clones, roughly nine tenths being singletons. This specimen consisted of peripheral blood, obtained in the first trimester of pregnancy. Every receptor here comes from a female donor with multiple sclerosis, enrolled in a pregnancy study. The conserved cysteine and the conserved F or W are not part of the CDR3 here. A D gene is named only where the DNA matches it firmly.

d_gene	v_gene	j_gene	CDR3aa
-	TRBV25-1	TRBJ1-2	ASSEFGLGSYGYT
TRBD1	TRBV28	TRBJ1-5	ASSQTTGSNQPQH
-	TRBV7-9	TRBJ2-7	ASSFLPSTDTSYEQY
-	TRBV7-2	TRBJ1-2	ASSPGGVYGYT
TRBD1	TRBV7-9	TRBJ1-1	ASSLGDRTNTEAF
TRBD2	TRBV6-1	TRBJ2-5	ASSRPTSGQETQY
TRBD1	TRBV11-2	TRBJ1-2	ASSLGDRGRYGYT
-	TRBV6-4	TRBJ2-1	ASSQGPYNEQF
-	TRBV5-5	TRBJ1-1	ASSPGQSTEAF
-	TRBV5-4	TRBJ1-4	ASSLDGRGNEKLF
-	TRBV6-5	TRBJ1-6	ASSYSGQSNSPLH
-	TRBV30	TRBJ2-5	AWSGGNTETQY
TRBD1	TRBV9	TRBJ1-3	ASSRSPGGLSGNTIY
TRBD1	TRBV2	TRBJ1-1	ASSKQGALLSGTEAF
-	TRBV5-5	TRBJ2-1	ASSLAGGGSSYNEQF
-	TRBV5-1	TRBJ1-1	ASSLDGTVTEAF
-	TRBV11-2	TRBJ1-3	ASSLEGSGRGNTIY
-	TRBV30	TRBJ1-3	AWSGSVLDTIY
TRBD1	TRBV6-1	TRBJ2-4	ASSGLPGQGKNIQY
-	TRBV5-6	TRBJ1-2	ASSLGEVRWGGGYT
-	TRBV29-1	TRBJ1-1	SVQVGGGTEAF
-	TRBV5-5	TRBJ1-2	ASSFSGINYGYT
TRBD2	TRBV5-4	TRBJ2-3	ASSRSGRAPDTQY
TRBD1	TRBV6-6	TRBJ2-1	ATERGQGHYNEQF
-	TRBV7-2	TRBJ2-7	ASSPDRIYEQY
-	TRBV18	TRBJ1-1	ASSPYGQNTEAF
-	TRBV7-9	TRBJ2-4	ASSPPYRAKNIQY
-	TRBV6-5	TRBJ2-3	ASSSRSEAADTQY
TRBD1	TRBV7-9	TRBJ2-5	ASSLRGQGIETQY
-	TRBV15	TRBJ1-1	ATSRDRSAGDTEAF
-	TRBV7-6	TRBJ1-3	ASSLDAGAGNTIY
-	TRBV7-9	TRBJ1-4	ASSLDGGEKLF
-	TRBV5-4	TRBJ2-1	ASSLGTSNEQF
TRBD1	TRBV2	TRBJ2-1	ASSRDRQYNEQF
TRBD1	TRBV5-4	TRBJ2-7	ASSSRQGEQY
-	TRBV11-2	TRBJ2-5	ASSLNREETQY
-	TRBV5-1	TRBJ2-2	ASSPRQTPNTGELF
-	TRBV9	TRBJ1-6	ASSEGFHNSPLH
-	TRBV6-4	TRBJ2-6	ASSDVPGEGSGANVLT
-	TRBV9	TRBJ1-4	ASSVGQGNEKLF
TRBD1	TRBV11-3	TRBJ1-1	ASSDGQGENTEAF
TRBD1	TRBV5-1	TRBJ2-1	ASSLAAGTGRSGEQF
-	TRBV2	TRBJ1-1	AMGHRGNTEAF
-	TRBV2	TRBJ1-5	ASSESLGSGPQH
TRBD2	TRBV7-2	TRBJ2-7	ASSLVSSSGRLYYEQY
TRBD2	TRBV7-2	TRBJ2-5	ASSPLAEMGETQY
TRBD1	TRBV7-2	TRBJ1-2	ASSSAGTENYGYT
-	TRBV10-1	TRBJ2-1	ASPGVGALVSEQF
-	TRBV19	TRBJ1-3	ASGQAFSSGNTIY
TRBD2	TRBV27	TRBJ2-1	ASRVGLAGRREQF
-	TRBV5-1	TRBJ2-2	ASMGGLDTGELF
TRBD1	TRBV4-3	TRBJ1-2	ASSQDRDRGPGYT
TRBD1	TRBV6-6	TRBJ1-2	ASSRDRDNYGYT
-	TRBV19	TRBJ2-2	ASSIVTANTGELF
TRBD2	TRBV5-1	TRBJ2-7	ASSPKKGSGGYYEQY